This is a list of T cell receptor beta chains from one sample in a study of OX40 agonist ivuxolimab in advanced cancers. Profiling relied on immunoSEQ multiplex PCR, and the TCRdb table lists in-frame clones only, not all of them. The table has approximately 70,000 clones, around nine tenths seen once. The specimen comprised CD4+ or CD8+ T cells sorted from blood, sampled in a trial of the OX40 agonist ivuxolimab. These receptors were taken from an adult with an advanced solid tumor such as melanoma, head and neck, liver or kidney cancer. Each CDR3 is given with its conserved first and last residue. D genes are given only for firm matches. Clone size is stated in some rows and not others, as once, few, many or a class when expanded.

len: 14
j_gene: TRBJ1-2
v_gene: TRBV28
d_gene: .
abundance: few
CDR3nt: TGTGCCAGCAGTTCCCTCAAAGCCCCGGGCGGCTACACCTTC
CDR3aa: CASSSLKAPGGYTF

len: 17
j_gene: TRBJ2-3
v_gene: TRBV5-4
d_gene: TRBD2
abundance: .
CDR3nt: TGTGCCAGCAGCTTGTCCGGGACTAGTTGGTCGTCGGATACGCAGTATTTT
CDR3aa: CASSLSGTSWSSDTQYF

len: 19
j_gene: TRBJ2-5
v_gene: TRBV28
d_gene: .
abundance: .
CDR3nt: TGTGCCAGCAGCTCAATAATGGCAGGGCCTCCCCGTTGGCAAGAGACCCAGTACTTC
CDR3aa: CASSSIMAGPPRWQETQYF

len: 18
j_gene: TRBJ2-3
v_gene: TRBV25-1
d_gene: .
abundance: .
CDR3nt: TGTGCCAGCAGTGAATCAAGGTCGACGGCAGGGCTAACAGATACGCAGTATTTT
CDR3aa: CASSESRSTAGLTDTQYF

len: 14
j_gene: TRBJ2-2
v_gene: TRBV15
d_gene: .
abundance: .
CDR3nt: TGTGCCACCAGCAGAGACCAGGGAACCGGGGAGCTGTTTTTT
CDR3aa: CATSRDQGTGELFF

len: 15
j_gene: TRBJ2-5
v_gene: TRBV12-5
d_gene: .
abundance: .
CDR3nt: TGTGCTAGTGGTTTGCCTGCGGAAGTAGGAGAGACCCAGTACTTC
CDR3aa: CASGLPAEVGETQYF

len: 14
j_gene: TRBJ2-1
v_gene: TRBV5-4
d_gene: .
abundance: .
CDR3nt: TGTGCCAGCAGCTGGGGGGACGTCTACAATGAGCAGTTCTTC
CDR3aa: CASSWGDVYNEQFF

len: 10
j_gene: TRBJ1-1
v_gene: TRBV28
d_gene: .
abundance: .
CDR3nt: TGTGCCACTCGGGGTACTGAAGCTTTCTTT
CDR3aa: CATRGTEAFF

len: 20
j_gene: TRBJ2-7
v_gene: TRBV28
d_gene: TRBD2
abundance: .
CDR3nt: TGTGCCAGCCTCCCCCTTGTAGTGGGATTCACTAGCGGGAGGGACTACGAGCAGTACTTC
CDR3aa: CASLPLVVGFTSGRDYEQYF

len: 15
j_gene: TRBJ2-2
v_gene: TRBV27
d_gene: TRBD2
abundance: .
CDR3nt: TGTGCCAGCAGCCGAATACGCGCGGGGGTCGGGGAGCTGTTTTTT
CDR3aa: CASSRIRAGVGELFF

len: 14
j_gene: TRBJ2-5
v_gene: TRBV10-1
d_gene: .
abundance: few
CDR3nt: TGCGCCAGCAGTGAGTCGACAGGCTCGGAGACCCAGTACTTC
CDR3aa: CASSESTGSETQYF

len: 14
j_gene: TRBJ2-7
v_gene: TRBV11-2
d_gene: .
abundance: .
CDR3nt: TGTGCCGGCAGCTTTACGGGACTTGCGGGCGAGCAGTACTTC
CDR3aa: CAGSFTGLAGEQYF

len: 15
j_gene: TRBJ2-7
v_gene: TRBV27
d_gene: TRBD1
abundance: once
CDR3nt: TGTGCCAGCAGTTCAGTGCGGGACAGGGGATACGAGCAGTACTTC
CDR3aa: CASSSVRDRGYEQYF

len: 12
j_gene: TRBJ2-7
v_gene: TRBV2
d_gene: .
abundance: .
CDR3nt: TGTGCCAGCAAGGGCCGCTACTACGAGCAGTACTTC
CDR3aa: CASKGRYYEQYF

len: 14
j_gene: TRBJ1-1
v_gene: TRBV19
d_gene: .
abundance: .
CDR3nt: TGTGCCAGCAGCCTGGGAGGGATGAACACTGAAGCTTTCTTT
CDR3aa: CASSLGGMNTEAFF

len: 15
j_gene: TRBJ2-7
v_gene: TRBV6-1
d_gene: TRBD1
abundance: few
CDR3nt: TGTGCCAGCACCTCCAGGGGGATCTCCTCCTACGAGCAGTACTTC
CDR3aa: CASTSRGISSYEQYF

len: 13
j_gene: TRBJ2-5
v_gene: TRBV7-2
d_gene: TRBD2
abundance: .
CDR3nt: TGTGCCAGCACCTTTGCGGGAGAAGAGACCCAGTACTTC
CDR3aa: CASTFAGEETQYF

len: 13
j_gene: TRBJ1-2
v_gene: TRBV2
d_gene: .
abundance: .
CDR3nt: TGTGCCAGCAGTGATCGACAGATCTATGGCTACACCTTC
CDR3aa: CASSDRQIYGYTF

len: 15
j_gene: TRBJ2-6
v_gene: TRBV7-2
d_gene: .
abundance: .
CDR3nt: TGTGCCAGCAGCCCCTGGATCTCTGGGGCCAACGTCCTGACTTTC
CDR3aa: CASSPWISGANVLTF

len: 15
j_gene: TRBJ2-3
v_gene: TRBV6-5
d_gene: .
abundance: .
CDR3nt: TGTGCCAGCAGCCCCGGCAGGCCGATCACAGATACGCAGTATTTT
CDR3aa: CASSPGRPITDTQYF

len: 15
j_gene: TRBJ2-7
v_gene: TRBV5-8
d_gene: .
abundance: .
CDR3nt: TGTGCCAGCAGGAGACAGATAATTAGCTCCTACGAGCAGTACTTC
CDR3aa: CASRRQIISSYEQYF

len: 12
j_gene: TRBJ1-1
v_gene: TRBV29-1
d_gene: .
abundance: few
CDR3nt: TGCAGCGTCCAACAGGGAAACACTGAAGCTTTCTTT
CDR3aa: CSVQQGNTEAFF

len: 13
j_gene: TRBJ2-7
v_gene: TRBV29-1
d_gene: TRBD2
abundance: .
CDR3nt: TGCAGCGTCGGGGGACTAGCGGGCTACGAGCAGTACTTC
CDR3aa: CSVGGLAGYEQYF

len: 15
j_gene: TRBJ1-1
v_gene: TRBV11-3
d_gene: .
abundance: .
CDR3nt: TGTGCCAGCAGCCCCCGGGGACGTATGAACACTGAAGCTTTCTTT
CDR3aa: CASSPRGRMNTEAFF

len: 15
j_gene: TRBJ2-7
v_gene: TRBV10-2
d_gene: .
abundance: few
CDR3nt: TGCGCCAGCAGTCCCAATCAGGGGTCCTCCTACGAGCAGTACTTC
CDR3aa: CASSPNQGSSYEQYF

len: 15
j_gene: TRBJ1-2
v_gene: TRBV6-1
d_gene: .
abundance: .
CDR3nt: TGTGCCAGCAGGGCCGGGGGGGGTAAGGGTTATGGCTACACCTTC
CDR3aa: CASRAGGGKGYGYTF

len: 17
j_gene: TRBJ2-2
v_gene: TRBV7-8
d_gene: TRBD2
abundance: .
CDR3nt: TGTGCCAGCAGCTTAGCTCGAGTAGCGGGAGTGAGCGGGGAGCTGTTTTTT
CDR3aa: CASSLARVAGVSGELFF

len: 15
j_gene: TRBJ2-5
v_gene: TRBV10-1
d_gene: .
abundance: .
CDR3nt: TGCGCCAGCAGTGACCGGTTGGGGGCACGAGAGACCCAGTACTTC
CDR3aa: CASSDRLGARETQYF

len: 16
j_gene: TRBJ2-2
v_gene: TRBV28
d_gene: .
abundance: .
CDR3nt: TGTGCCAGCAGTTTTCTTGTAGGGGGAAACACCGGGGAGCTGTTTTTT
CDR3aa: CASSFLVGGNTGELFF

len: 13
j_gene: TRBJ2-1
v_gene: TRBV14
d_gene: .
abundance: .
CDR3nt: TGTGCCAGCAGCCTTACGACAAACCAACACCAGTTCTTC
CDR3aa: CASSLTTNQHQFF

len: 17
j_gene: TRBJ2-7
v_gene: TRBV18
d_gene: TRBD1
abundance: .
CDR3nt: TGTGCCAGCTCACCACCAGCGGGACAGGGAAGCTCCTACGAGCAGTACTTC
CDR3aa: CASSPPAGQGSSYEQYF

len: 18
j_gene: TRBJ2-7
v_gene: TRBV5-1
d_gene: TRBD2
abundance: .
CDR3nt: TGCGCCAACAGCCGAGACGGACAGGGAAGGACTAGCGGGAGAGAGCAGTACTTC
CDR3aa: CANSRDGQGRTSGREQYF

len: 12
j_gene: TRBJ2-3
v_gene: TRBV2
d_gene: .
abundance: .
CDR3nt: TGTGCCAGCAATGGCGTGGCAGATACGCAGTATTTT
CDR3aa: CASNGVADTQYF

len: 12
j_gene: TRBJ2-3
v_gene: TRBV7-2
d_gene: .
abundance: .
CDR3nt: TGTGCCAGCAGCCTCCTGACAGATACGCAGTATTTT
CDR3aa: CASSLLTDTQYF

len: 19
j_gene: TRBJ1-6
v_gene: TRBV7-9
d_gene: TRBD1
abundance: once
CDR3nt: TGTGCCAGCAGCTTATTTACGGGACAGGGCTCTTTTTCGAATTCACCCCTCCACTTT
CDR3aa: CASSLFTGQGSFSNSPLHF

len: 15
j_gene: TRBJ2-2
v_gene: TRBV5-4
d_gene: TRBD2
abundance: .
CDR3nt: TGTGCCAGCAGCCCAACTAGCGAAAACACCGGGGAGCTGTTTTTT
CDR3aa: CASSPTSENTGELFF

len: 15
j_gene: TRBJ1-4
v_gene: TRBV18
d_gene: .
abundance: .
CDR3nt: TGTGCCAGCTCACCAATGGCCACAACTAATGAAAAACTGTTTTTT
CDR3aa: CASSPMATTNEKLFF

len: 17
j_gene: TRBJ2-3
v_gene: TRBV15
d_gene: TRBD2
abundance: .
CDR3nt: TGTGCCACCAGCAGAGATCAAGCGGGAGGCGGTGCAGATACGCAGTATTTT
CDR3aa: CATSRDQAGGGADTQYF

len: 15
j_gene: TRBJ1-5
v_gene: TRBV6-1
d_gene: .
abundance: .
CDR3nt: TGTGCCAGCAGTGTTAGAGGATTGGGCAATCAGCCCCAGCATTTT
CDR3aa: CASSVRGLGNQPQHF

len: 14
j_gene: TRBJ2-7
v_gene: TRBV27
d_gene: .
abundance: once
CDR3nt: TGTGCCAGCAGTTTAATAGGGAAGCTGGGCGAGCAGTACTTC
CDR3aa: CASSLIGKLGEQYF